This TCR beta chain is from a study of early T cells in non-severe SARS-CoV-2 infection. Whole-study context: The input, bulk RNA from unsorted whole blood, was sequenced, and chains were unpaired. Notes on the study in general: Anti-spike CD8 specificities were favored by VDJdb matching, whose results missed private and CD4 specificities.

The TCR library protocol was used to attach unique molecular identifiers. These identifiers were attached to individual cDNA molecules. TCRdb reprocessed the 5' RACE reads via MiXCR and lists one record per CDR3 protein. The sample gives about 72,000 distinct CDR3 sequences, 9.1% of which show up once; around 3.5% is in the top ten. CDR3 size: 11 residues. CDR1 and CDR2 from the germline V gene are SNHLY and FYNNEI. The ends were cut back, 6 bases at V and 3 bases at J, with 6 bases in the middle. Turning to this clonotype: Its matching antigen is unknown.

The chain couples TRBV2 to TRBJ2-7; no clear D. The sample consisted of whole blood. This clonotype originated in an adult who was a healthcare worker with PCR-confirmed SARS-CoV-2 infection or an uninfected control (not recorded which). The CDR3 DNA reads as TGTGCCAGCAGGGCCAACTACGAGCAGTACTTC. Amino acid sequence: CASRANYEQYF.